The 27 T cell receptor beta chains listed next were all sequenced from one sample in a study of shared clonotypes between healthy human individuals. Generated by immunoSEQ multiplex PCR, the TCRdb table keeps only in-frame clones and is missing some. Found here are about 1 million clones, roughly 80% of them singletons; the top ten hold about 1.5%. Material: memory CD4+ T cells sorted from blood. Subset here: CD45RA-negative fraction. These receptors were taken from a young man in good health.

This clone was recorded once. The chain uses TRBV7-9 and TRBJ2-7; 8 positions match TRBD2. V shed 5 bases and J 7 bases; nucleotides not matched to a gene: 13. Germline CDR1 reads SEHNR; CDR2 reads FQNEAQ (reference sequence). The CDR3 loop spans 15 amino acids. CDR3 sequence: CASSVSGGPLEEQYF. The CDR3 DNA follows: TGTGCCAGCAGCGTCTCGGGGGGGCCCCTCGAGGAGCAGTACTTC.

There are a few counts of this clone. Distinct nucleotide sequences in the sample also encode this CDR3. J is TRBJ2-3 and V is TRBV5-1; 11 nucleotides match TRBD2. Germline V gene data show CDR1 as SGHRS and CDR2 as YFSETQ. This CDR3 region has 15 residues. Trimming took 2 bases from V and 3 from J; bases not matched to a gene: 2. The CDR3 spells CASSFSSGRTDTQYF. DNA for the CDR3: TGCGCCAGCAGCTTCTCTAGCGGGAGGACAGATACGCAGTATTTT. The full variable domain, in which reference TRBV5-1 and TRBJ2-3 provide the parts outside the CDR3, is KAGVTQTPRYLIKTRGQQVTLSCSPISGHRSVSWYQQTPGQGLQFLFEYFSETQRNKGNFPGRFSGRQFSNSRSEMNVSTLELGDSALYLCASSFSSGRTDTQYFGPGTRLTVL.

In its sample, this clone was seen once. This chain uses TRBV12-5 with TRBJ2-5; a weak D match, TRBD2 (7 bases). V gave up 0 bases and J gave up 5 bases, with 13 bases separating them. Per the germline V gene, CDR1 is LGHNT and CDR2 is FRNRAP. The CDR3 consists of 15 residues. CDR3 DNA sequence: TGTGCTAGTGGTTTGGTCAAGGGAGGGGGGGAGACCCAGTACTTC. Its translation: CASGLVKGGGETQYF.

The CDR3 coding sequence is TGTGCCAGCAGTGACCGGACCCTAGCCCTCCACGAGCAGTACTTC. The encoded protein is CASSDRTLALHEQYF. The chain employs TRBV25-1 and TRBJ2-7; a possible D gene is TRBD2 (5 bases). CDR3 size: 15 residues. Germline-derived CDR1 and CDR2 are MGHDK and SYGVNS. Trimming removed 3 bases at V and 5 bases at J, with 17 bases between.

The chain recombines TRBV28 with TRBJ2-2, with TRBD1 identical over 7 bases. The germline CDR1 and CDR2 sequences are MDHEN and SYDVKM. The CDR3 loop spans 15 amino acids. The J segment lost 3 bases and the V segment lost 9 bases, leaving 10 bases of the junction unmatched. CDR3 loop: CASRSSQGDTGELFF. CDR3 nucleotides: TGTGCCAGTAGATCCTCCCAGGGGGACACCGGGGAGCTGTTTTTT.

The V and J genes are TRBV27 and TRBJ2-3; TRBD2 matches 7 bases. The J segment lost 0 bases and the V segment lost 6 bases, leaving 6 bases of the junction unmatched. The CDR3 is made up of 15 amino acids. In germline, CDR1 is MNHEY, CDR2 SMNVEV (reference sequence). The CDR3 here is CASSRAGYSTDTQYF. CDR3 bases: TGTGCCAGCAGCCGAGCGGGGTATAGCACAGATACGCAGTATTTT.

This clone was observed a handful of times. J is TRBJ2-5 and V is TRBV5-1; D may be TRBD1 or TRBD2 (5 bases each). Germline loops: CDR1 SGHRS, CDR2 YFSETQ. V dropped 4 bases and J dropped 1 base, with 11 bases sitting between them. CDR3 size: 14 residues. The CDR3 protein is CASSITGAQETQYF. As DNA, the CDR3 is TGCGCCAGCAGCATAACCGGGGCCCAAGAGACCCAGTACTTC.

V gene TRBV6-1 combines with J gene TRBJ2-7; D gene unclear. Germline loops: CDR1 MNHNS, CDR2 SASEGT. The CDR3 consists of 11 residues. Trimming shortened V by 6 bases and J by 7 bases, and 10 bases separated the two germline ends. This CDR3 is CASSAVLEQYF. The CDR3 coding sequence is TGTGCCAGCAGCGCCGTCCTGGAGCAGTACTTC.

This sequence joins TRBV5-1 and TRBJ2-2; 8 nucleotides line up with TRBD1. Per the germline V gene, CDR1 is SGHRS and CDR2 is YFSETQ. This CDR3 contains 16 residues. Trimming at V came to 1 base and at J to 4 bases, leaving 6 bases not matched to a gene. The CDR3 sequence: CASSLYGQGGTGELFF. The CDR3 coding sequence is TGCGCCAGCAGCTTGTATGGACAGGGAGGCACCGGGGAGCTGTTTTTT.

This rearrangement joins TRBV2 to TRBJ2-3; D is perhaps TRBD1 (6 bases). Trimming shortened V by 10 bases and J by 1 base, and 12 bases separated the two germline ends. The CDR3 loop spans 13 amino acids. CDR1 SNHLY and CDR2 FYNNEI come from the germline V gene. CDR3 nucleotides: TGTGCCAAAGGGGGTCCAGGCACAGATACGCAGTATTTT. Translated, it gives CAKGGPGTDTQYF.

The chain has TRBV5-4 and TRBJ1-2; TRBD1 is a possible D gene (5 bases). The germline V gene has CDR1 SGHNT and CDR2 YYREEE (reference sequence). Trimming took 0 bases from V and 4 from J, leaving 13 bases between them. This CDR3 spans 15 amino acids. CDR3 loop: CASSLEGRASYGYTF. The CDR3 coding sequence is TGTGCCAGCAGCTTGGAAGGCAGGGCGAGCTATGGCTACACCTTC. The variable domain in full, completed from reference TRBV5-4 and TRBJ1-2, reads ETGVTQSPTHLIKTRGQQVTLRCSSQSGHNTVSWYQQALGQGPQFIFQYYREEENGRGNFPPRFSGLQFPNYSSELNVNALELDDSALYLCASSLEGRASYGYTFGSGTRLTVV.

Details on this clone: Other DNA sequences in the same sample also yield this CDR3. J is TRBJ2-7 and V is TRBV30, with no clear D. The germline V gene encodes CDR1 GTSNPN and CDR2 SVGIG (reference sequence). The CDR3 covers 13 residues. V was trimmed by 0 bases and J by 2 bases, leaving 8 bases between them. CDR3 sequence: CAWSVPPTYEQYF. The CDR3, as DNA: TGTGCCTGGAGTGTCCCCCCTACCTACGAGCAGTACTTC.

The rearrangement joins TRBV10-3 to TRBJ2-1; 8 bases map to TRBD2. From germline, CDR1 is ENHRY and CDR2 SYGVKD. This CDR3 region has 15 residues. Trimming removed 7 bases from V and 4 bases from J; junction bases left unmatched: 9. CDR3 amino acids: CAIKSGGRFYNEQFF. Here the CDR3 DNA reads TGTGCCATCAAAAGCGGCGGGAGGTTTTACAATGAGCAGTTCTTC.

This clone turned up a few times. The chain couples TRBV19 to TRBJ2-7; weak D call: TRBD1 (5 bases). CDR1 LNHDA and CDR2 SQIVND come from the germline V gene (reference sequence). V lost 3 bases and J lost 2, with 14 bases in between. This CDR3 comprises 15 residues. The CDR3: CASSIAPGRAYEQYF. The CDR3 DNA reads as TGTGCCAGTAGTATCGCGCCAGGGCGAGCCTACGAGCAGTACTTC.

This sequence joins TRBV10-3 and TRBJ1-6, with a possible D match to TRBD1 (5 bases). The CDR3 is made up of 14 amino acids. Germline V gene data show CDR1 as ENHRY and CDR2 as SYGVKD. With 7 bases removed from V and 4 bases from J, the gap between germline ends came to 11 bases. CDR3 coding DNA: TGTGCCATCACCCAGACAGAATATAATTCACCCCTCCACTTT. Translated: CAITQTEYNSPLHF.

The chain employs TRBV10-3 and TRBJ2-2, with D possibly TRBD2 on 6 matching bases. Germline V CDR1 and CDR2: ENHRY, SYGVKD. This CDR3 contains 15 residues. Trimming left V 0 bases short and J 1 base short, with 6 bases between. The CDR3 nucleotides read TGTGCCATCAGTGAGTCGGGGGGGAACACCGGGGAGCTGTTTTTT. Translating gives CAISESGGNTGELFF.

To note about this clone: The same CDR3 also results from other DNA sequences found in this sample. As DNA, the CDR3 is TGCAGTGCTAGTGACTCCTACGAGCAGTACTTC. The encoded protein is CSASDSYEQYF. The rearrangement links TRBV20-1 to TRBJ2-7; D is uncertain. V was trimmed by 3 bases and J by 0 bases, leaving 3 bases between them. This CDR3 comprises 11 residues. Germline V gene data show CDR1 as DFQATT and CDR2 as SNEGSKA (reference sequence).

This clone was picked up one time. This chain connects TRBV11-2 to TRBJ2-5; 7 bases agree with TRBD1. CDR1 is SGHAT, CDR2 FQNNGV, per germline. This CDR3 has 14 residues. J was trimmed by 4 bases and V by 3 bases; bases with no gene match: 5. CDR3 nucleotides: TGTGCCAGCAGCTTCAACAGGGGACCAGAGACCCAGTACTTC. Translation: CASSFNRGPETQYF.

This clone has just a few counts. This sequence is one base from a far larger clone and is likely a read error. CDR3 sequence reads: CASSLQGAYTEAFF. Written as DNA, the CDR3 is TGTGCCAGCAGTTTACAGGGGGCGTACACTGAAGCTTTCTTT. The chain links TRBV6-6 to TRBJ1-1, with 9 positions matching TRBD1. The CDR3 contains 14 residues. The germline V gene has CDR1 MNHNY and CDR2 SVGAGI (reference sequence). V was clipped by 4 bases and J by 3 bases; unmatched bases: 3.

This clone was detected only a few times. The chain has TRBV2 and TRBJ1-5; the D is unclear. This CDR3 comprises 14 residues. In germline, CDR1 is SNHLY, CDR2 FYNNEI. The ends were cut back, 8 bases at V and 0 bases at J, with 11 bases in the middle. The chain's CDR3 is CASAPGLSNQPQHF. CDR3 bases: TGTGCCAGCGCCCCCGGCCTTAGCAATCAGCCCCAGCATTTT.

The chain employs TRBV18 and TRBJ2-7; 9 bases are a match to TRBD2. This CDR3 is built from 17 residues. Germline trimming cut 2 bases from V and 3 bases from J; bases unmatched to any gene: 11. Germline V lookup: CDR1 KGHSH, CDR2 LQKENI. CDR3 loop: CASSPAVAGASFYEQYF. The CDR3 region has the DNA TGTGCCAGCTCACCAGCGGTAGCGGGAGCTAGCTTCTACGAGCAGTACTTC.

V is TRBV12-2 and J is TRBJ2-5; the DNA was not used to check the table's D call, TRBD2. TRBV12-2 is recorded as a pseudogene. The length of the CDR3 is 18 residues. This CDR3 is CASRTRLAGGHIKETQYF. In DNA, the CDR3 is TGTGCAAGTCGCACGAGACTAGCGGGGGGGCATATAAAAGAGACCCAGTACTTC.

The gene calls are TRBV27 and TRBJ2-5; D could derive from TRBD1 or TRBD2 (5 bases each). The V and J ends lost 2 bases and 11 bases respectively, with 9 bases between them. The germline gives CDR1 MNHEY, CDR2 SMNVEV (reference sequence). The CDR3 extends over 11 amino acids. The CDR3 spells CASSLGGVQYF. The CDR3 coding sequence is TGTGCCAGCAGTTTAGGGGGAGTGCAGTACTTC.

The chain has TRBV18 and TRBJ2-3, with 12 bases identical to TRBD2. Looked up from germline, CDR1 is KGHSH and CDR2 is LQKENI. The CDR3 totals 16 residues. Trimming cost V 4 bases and J 3 bases; bases outside gene matches: 5. DNA for the CDR3: TGTGCCAGCTCACAGACTAGCGGGGGCCGTACAGATACGCAGTATTTT. Translation: CASSQTSGGRTDTQYF.

This sequence joins TRBV28 and TRBJ2-1; D not certain. The CDR3 has 15 amino acids. V was cut by 5 bases and J by 8 bases, with 19 bases left in between. Germline-derived CDR1 and CDR2 are MDHEN and SYDVKM. CDR3: CASSPRGRFGYEQFF. The CDR3 bases are TGTGCCAGCAGTCCCCGAGGCAGGTTTGGATATGAGCAGTTCTTC.

This chain uses TRBV5-1 with TRBJ2-2; D gene ambiguous. The CDR3 sequence is 11 residues long. V dropped 3 bases and J dropped 6 bases, with 3 bases sitting between them. Germline V gene data show CDR1 as SGHRS and CDR2 as YFSETQ. This chain's CDR3 is CASSSAGELFF. DNA for the CDR3: TGCGCCAGCAGCTCAGCCGGGGAGCTGTTTTTT.

The gene calls are TRBV7-8 and TRBJ1-1, with D possibly matching TRBD1 (5 bases). CDR1 and CDR2 from the germline V gene are SGHVS and FQNEAQ. The CDR3 has 14 amino acids. Trimming took 1 base from V and 1 from J, leaving 7 bases between them. The CDR3, as DNA: TGTGCCAGCAGCTTAGTCGGGACGAACACTGAAGCTTTCTTT. Its translation is CASSLVGTNTEAFF.